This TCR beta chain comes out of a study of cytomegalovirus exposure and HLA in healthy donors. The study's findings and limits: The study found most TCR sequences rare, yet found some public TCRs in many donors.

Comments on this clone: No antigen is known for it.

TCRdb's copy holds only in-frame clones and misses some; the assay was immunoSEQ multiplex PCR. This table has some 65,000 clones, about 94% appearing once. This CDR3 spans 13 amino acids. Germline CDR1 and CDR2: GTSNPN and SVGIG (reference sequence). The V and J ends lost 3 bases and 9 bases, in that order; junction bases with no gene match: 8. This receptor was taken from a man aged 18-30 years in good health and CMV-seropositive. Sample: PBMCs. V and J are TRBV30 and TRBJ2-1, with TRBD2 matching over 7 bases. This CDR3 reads CAWRLSSGGEQFF. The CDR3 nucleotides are TGTGCCTGGAGGCTGAGCTCGGGAGGTGAGCAGTTCTTC.